These T cell receptor beta chains were read from a single sample in a study of control samples from healthy donors and cancer patients. Sequencing was performed with immunoSEQ multiplex PCR; in TCRdb, only in-frame clones are kept and a portion is missing. The data contain tens of thousands of clones, almost 90% of them singletons. Sequences were obtained from PBMCs. The receptor set was obtained from a man aged 45-65 years with head and neck cancer. CDR3s include the opening cysteine and the closing phenylalanine or tryptophan. A D gene is named only where the DNA matches it firmly. Part of the rows lack a size; the others show once, few, many or a class for expanded clones.

V gene,D gene,clone size,J gene,CDR3 DNA,CDR3 protein
TRBV7-2,TRBD1,NA,TRBJ2-1,TGTGCCAGCAGCCGTAGGGGGCCAAGCTCCTACAATGAGCAGTTCTTC,CASSRRGPSSYNEQFF
TRBV29-1,NA,NA,TRBJ1-1,TGCAGCGTGGCGGAGATACACACTGAAGCTTTCTTT,CSVAEIHTEAFF
TRBV4-2,TRBD2,NA,TRBJ2-6,TGTGCCAGCAGCCGAAGTCCGGGAGGGACTGGGGCCAACGTCCTGACTTTC,CASSRSPGGTGANVLTF
TRBV20-1,NA,NA,TRBJ2-7,TGCAGTGCTAGTCCTAACCCCTACGAGCAGTACTTC,CSASPNPYEQYF
TRBV7-2,TRBD2,NA,TRBJ2-5,TGTGCCAGCAGCTTAGGTTCGACTAGCGGGCAAGAGACCCAGTACTTC,CASSLGSTSGQETQYF
TRBV7-9,NA,NA,TRBJ1-5,TGTGCCAGCAGCTTAGAAGGGCTCAGAATGGGCCAGCCCCAGCATTTT,CASSLEGLRMGQPQHF
TRBV12-3/TRBV12-4,NA,NA,TRBJ1-5,TGTGCCAGCAGCCGGGGACTTAATCAGCCCCAGCATTTT,CASSRGLNQPQHF
TRBV5-4,TRBD2,once,TRBJ2-3,TGTGCCAGCCGGCGGGGGGAACCTAGCACAGATACGCAGTATTTT,CASRRGEPSTDTQYF
TRBV7-6,TRBD2,NA,TRBJ2-7,TGTGCCAGCAGCTTAGGTGGGAGGGAGTACGAGCAGTACTTC,CASSLGGREYEQYF
TRBV9,TRBD2,NA,TRBJ2-7,TGTGCCAGCAGCGTGGGCTTTAGCGGGGGATCCTACGAGCAGTACTTC,CASSVGFSGGSYEQYF
TRBV7-2,TRBD2,NA,TRBJ2-7,TGTGCCAGCAGCCTTAGCGGGGGCCTCTCCTACGAGCAGTACTTC,CASSLSGGLSYEQYF
TRBV6-5,TRBD1,NA,TRBJ2-1,TGTGCCAGCAGGGACCGGGACAGGGGGCGAAATGAGCAGTTCTTC,CASRDRDRGRNEQFF
TRBV29-1,TRBD2,NA,TRBJ2-4,TGCAGCGCACGACTAGCGGGAGGACTTCAGTACTTC,CSARLAGGLQYF
TRBV3-1/TRBV3-2,NA,NA,TRBJ2-3,TGTGCCAGCTATGGGGGAGTGGGAGATACGCAGTATTTT,CASYGGVGDTQYF
TRBV15,NA,once,TRBJ2-7,TGTGCCACCAGCCCGGACACCTTCTCCTACGAGCAGTACTTC,CATSPDTFSYEQYF
TRBV7-6,NA,NA,TRBJ2-7,TGTGCCAGCAGCTCGGAGACAGGCGGCTACGAGCAGTACTTC,CASSSETGGYEQYF
TRBV9,NA,NA,TRBJ2-4,TGTGCCAGCAGCGTAGCGGCGGGGTTAGCCAAAAACATTCAGTACTTC,CASSVAAGLAKNIQYF
TRBV4-1,NA,few,TRBJ2-3,TGCGCCAGCAGCCAAGAAACCCGACTAGGGGGTCGGATCCGCACAGATACGCAGTATTTT,CASSQETRLGGRIRTDTQYF
TRBV7-3,NA,NA,TRBJ2-3,TGTGCCAGCAGTCGCCAAAGCACAGATACGCAGTATTTT,CASSRQSTDTQYF
TRBV5-1,TRBD1,NA,TRBJ1-2,TGCGCCAGCAGCTTGGGGCAGGGGGTTTATGGCTACACCTTC,CASSLGQGVYGYTF
TRBV5-4,TRBD1,once,TRBJ2-2,TGTGCCAGCAGCCCAACAAGACAGGGGAGATCCGGGGAGCTGTTTTTT,CASSPTRQGRSGELFF
TRBV28,NA,NA,TRBJ2-7,TGTGCCAGCAGTGAGGGACCCCCCAAGGGCTCCTACGAGCAGTACTTC,CASSEGPPKGSYEQYF
TRBV11-2,TRBD2,few,TRBJ2-5,TGTGCCAGCAGCTTAGGGGGGACTAAGTACCAAGAGACCCAGTACTTC,CASSLGGTKYQETQYF
TRBV5-4,NA,NA,TRBJ1-2,TGTGCCAGCAGCTTAGCTGCGGCTTCGGGGGGCTATGGCTACACCTTC,CASSLAAASGGYGYTF
TRBV30,NA,NA,TRBJ1-2,TGTGCCTGGCAGGATAGAGGTGGCTACACCTTC,CAWQDRGGYTF
TRBV6-4,NA,NA,TRBJ2-7,TGTGCCAGCACGGTAGTTAAATGTGCTACAGGGGAGCAGTACTTC,CASTVVKCATGEQYF
TRBV5-1,NA,once,TRBJ2-3,TGCGCCAGCAGCTCGTCCCCGGGGGAAGATACGCAGTATTTT,CASSSSPGEDTQYF
TRBV7-9,TRBD1,NA,TRBJ1-6,TGTGCCAGCAGTAAGGGGGCGTCCTATAATTCACCCCTCCACTTT,CASSKGASYNSPLHF
TRBV7-3,TRBD1,NA,TRBJ1-6,TGTGCCAGCAGCTCCGGGACAGTGAATTCACCCCTCCACTTT,CASSSGTVNSPLHF
TRBV9,NA,once,TRBJ2-3,TGTGCCAGCAGCGTCGTCGGAGGAGGGAAAGGGAGCACAGATACGCAGTATTTT,CASSVVGGGKGSTDTQYF
TRBV27,NA,NA,TRBJ1-5,TGTGCCAGCAGTTTAAATTATTCGCCAGGGTATAGCAATCAGCCCCAGCATTTT,CASSLNYSPGYSNQPQHF
TRBV5-1,NA,NA,TRBJ2-1,TGCGCCAGCAGCTCCGTCGCCTACAATGAGCAGTTCTTC,CASSSVAYNEQFF
TRBV4-3,NA,NA,TRBJ1-6,TGCGCCAGCAGCCCAAGTCGGGGCGTTAATTCACCCCTCCACTTT,CASSPSRGVNSPLHF
TRBV4-1,NA,once,TRBJ2-5,TGCGCCAGCAGCCATACCGGGACCTTCCAGGAGACCCAGTACTTC,CASSHTGTFQETQYF
TRBV2,TRBD1,once,TRBJ2-1,TGTGCCAGCAGGAAATCACAGGGGTTCGATGAGCAGTTCTTC,CASRKSQGFDEQFF
TRBV5-6,NA,NA,TRBJ1-4,TGTGCCAGCAGCTTGATCCCTAATGAAAAACTGTTTTTT,CASSLIPNEKLFF
TRBV14,NA,NA,TRBJ1-1,TGTGCCAGCAGCCAATGGGCTTGGGGGGCTGACACTGAAGCTTTCTTT,CASSQWAWGADTEAFF
TRBV19,TRBD1,NA,TRBJ1-2,TGTGCCAGTAGTATTGGAGGACAGGGGGTTTATGGCTACACCTTC,CASSIGGQGVYGYTF
TRBV6-1,NA,NA,TRBJ2-2,TGTGCCAGCAGTGAGGGGGCGGCTAGCCAGTTCACCGGGGAGCTGTTTTTT,CASSEGAASQFTGELFF
TRBV28,NA,NA,TRBJ1-2,TGTGCCAGCAGTAAAACAGGGCCTAACTATGGCTACACCTTC,CASSKTGPNYGYTF
TRBV28,TRBD1,NA,TRBJ1-1,TGTGCCAGCAGTTTTTCCGGGACAGGGAGCACTGAAGCTTTCTTT,CASSFSGTGSTEAFF
TRBV20-1,NA,few,TRBJ2-2,TGCAGTGCTAGTTGGGGGCTCCGGGGAGCTGTTTTT,CSASWGLRGAVF
TRBV4-1,TRBD2,once,TRBJ2-7,TGCGCCAGCAGCCGTGAGGAGGGACTAGCTGTTTACGAGCAGTACTTC,CASSREEGLAVYEQYF